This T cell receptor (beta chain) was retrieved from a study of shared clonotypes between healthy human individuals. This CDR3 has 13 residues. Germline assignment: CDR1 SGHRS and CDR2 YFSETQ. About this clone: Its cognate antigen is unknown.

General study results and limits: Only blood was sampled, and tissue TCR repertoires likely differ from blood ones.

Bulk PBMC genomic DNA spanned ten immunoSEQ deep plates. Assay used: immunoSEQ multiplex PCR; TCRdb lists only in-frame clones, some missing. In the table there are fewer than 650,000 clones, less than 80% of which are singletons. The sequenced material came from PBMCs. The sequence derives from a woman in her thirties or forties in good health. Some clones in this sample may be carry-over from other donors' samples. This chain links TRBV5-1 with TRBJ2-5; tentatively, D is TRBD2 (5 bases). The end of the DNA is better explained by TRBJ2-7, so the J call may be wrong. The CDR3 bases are TGCGCCAGCAGCTTGACTAGGCCCTACGAGCAGTACTTC. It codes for CASSLTRPYEQYF.